This T cell receptor (beta chain) was recovered during a study of glioma-infiltrating T cells. Using RNA template, CDR3s of TCR alpha and beta were amplified with iRepertoire arm-PCR. TCRdb redid the calling of the multiplex PCR reads with MiXCR, one entry per CDR3 protein. Of approximately 90,000 distinct CDR3 sequences in the sample, about a quarter are singletons; the top ten hold 6.7%. This clonotype has more than one count but fewer than ten. The length of the CDR3 is 14 residues. CDR1 and CDR2 (germline): SGHAT, FQNNGV. V was shortened by 5 bases and J by 0 bases, with 10 bases between the two germline ends.

The chain is built from TRBV11-2 and TRBJ1-1, with TRBD1 as a possible D gene (6 bases). The sample comprised glioma tissue, nonneoplastic brain tissue, or PBMCs (not recorded which). This clonotype was obtained from a human donor with low-grade glioma or glioblastoma, undergoing nonglioma brain surgery, or in good health (not recorded which). The CDR3 loop reads CASSRGALNTEAFF. CDR3 DNA sequence: TGTGCCAGCAGCCGGGGGGCCCTGAACACTGAAGCTTTCTTT.